Included here is one T cell receptor (beta chain) sequence, with context. This sample is drawn from a study of control samples from healthy donors and cancer patients. Germline V gene data show CDR1 as SEHNR and CDR2 as FQNEAQ (reference sequence). The CDR3 is 16 residues long. The V end was cut by 4 bases, the J end by 5 bases, with 17 bases between. TCRdb keeps only in-frame clones here, not all; method: immunoSEQ multiplex PCR. The sample contains under 140,000 clones, over 75% of which appear only once. Sequencing input: PBMCs. The source is a woman in her sixties or seventies with lung cancer. This chain joins TRBV7-9 and TRBJ2-2; D is ambiguous. The CDR3, as DNA: TGTGCCAGCAGCTCCTTTCGACTGAGCCTTACCGGGGAGCTGTTTTTT. Translation gives CASSSFRLSLTGELFF. Full variable domain (remainder filled in from reference TRBV7-9 and TRBJ2-2): DTGVSQNPRHKITKRGQNVTFRCDPISEHNRLYWYRQTLGQGPEFLTYFQNEAQLEKSRLLSDRFSAERPKGSFSTLEIQRTEQGDSAMYLCASSSFRLSLTGELFFGEGSRLTVL.